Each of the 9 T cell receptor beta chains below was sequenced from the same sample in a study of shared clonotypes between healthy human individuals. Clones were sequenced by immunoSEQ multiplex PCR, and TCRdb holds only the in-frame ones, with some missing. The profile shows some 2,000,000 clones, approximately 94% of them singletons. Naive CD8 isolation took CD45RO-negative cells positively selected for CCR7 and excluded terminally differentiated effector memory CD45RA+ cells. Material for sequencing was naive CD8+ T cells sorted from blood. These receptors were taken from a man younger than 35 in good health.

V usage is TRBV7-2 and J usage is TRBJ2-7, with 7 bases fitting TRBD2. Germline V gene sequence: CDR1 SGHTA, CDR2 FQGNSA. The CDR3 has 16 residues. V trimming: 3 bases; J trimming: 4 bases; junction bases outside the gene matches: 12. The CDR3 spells CASSFDASGTTYEQYF. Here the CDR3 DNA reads TGTGCCAGCAGCTTCGACGCTAGCGGAACAACTTACGAGCAGTACTTC.

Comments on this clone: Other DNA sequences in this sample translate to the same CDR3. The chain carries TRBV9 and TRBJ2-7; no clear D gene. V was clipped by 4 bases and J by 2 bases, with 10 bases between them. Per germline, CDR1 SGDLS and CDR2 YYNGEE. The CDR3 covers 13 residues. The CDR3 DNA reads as TGTGCCAGCAGCCCTGGGTCGACCTACGAGCAGTACTTC. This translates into CASSPGSTYEQYF.

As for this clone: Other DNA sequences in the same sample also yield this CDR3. The CDR3 nucleotides read TGTGCCAGCAGCGTAGCGGGGACAGCTCAAGAGACCCAGTACTTC. It translates to CASSVAGTAQETQYF. The chain recombines TRBV9 with TRBJ2-5; 7 bases are shared with TRBD1. The CDR3 consists of 15 residues. Germline loops: CDR1 SGDLS, CDR2 YYNGEE. Unmatched junction bases numbered 4, after V lost 0 bases and J lost 2 bases.

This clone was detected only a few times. This CDR3 is CAWRGNGGVPQYF. The CDR3 DNA follows: TGTGCCTGGAGAGGGAACGGGGGAGTGCCGCAGTATTTT. The chain employs TRBV30 and TRBJ2-3; maybe TRBD2 (6 bases). The CDR3 is made up of 13 amino acids. Germline V gene data show CDR1 as GTSNPN and CDR2 as SVGIG (reference sequence). V lost 3 bases and J lost 10, with 17 bases in between. The variable domain in full, completed from reference TRBV30 and TRBJ2-3, reads SQTIHQWPATLVQPVGSPLSLECTVEGTSNPNLYWYRQAAGRGLQLLFYSVGIGQISSEVPQNLSASRPQDRQFILSSKKLLLSDSGFYLCAWRGNGGVPQYFGPGTRLTVL.

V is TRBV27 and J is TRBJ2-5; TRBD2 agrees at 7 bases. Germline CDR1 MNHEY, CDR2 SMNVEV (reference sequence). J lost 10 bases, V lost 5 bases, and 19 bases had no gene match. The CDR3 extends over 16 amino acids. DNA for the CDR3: TGTGCCAGCAGTCTTAATCGGGGGGTTGGCCAAATAGTCCAGTACTTC. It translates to CASSLNRGVGQIVQYF.

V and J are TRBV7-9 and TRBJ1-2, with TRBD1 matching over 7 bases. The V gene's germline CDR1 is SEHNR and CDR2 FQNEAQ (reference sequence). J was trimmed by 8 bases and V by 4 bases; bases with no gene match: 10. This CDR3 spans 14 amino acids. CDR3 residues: CASSSRQGLGGYTF. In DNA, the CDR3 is TGTGCCAGCAGCTCCCGACAGGGTCTGGGGGGCTACACCTTC.

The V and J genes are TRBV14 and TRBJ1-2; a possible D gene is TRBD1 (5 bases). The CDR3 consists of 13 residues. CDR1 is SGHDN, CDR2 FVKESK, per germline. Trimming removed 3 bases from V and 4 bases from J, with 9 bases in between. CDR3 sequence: CASSQAGSYGYTF. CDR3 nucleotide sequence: TGTGCCAGCAGCCAGGCAGGGTCCTATGGCTACACCTTC.

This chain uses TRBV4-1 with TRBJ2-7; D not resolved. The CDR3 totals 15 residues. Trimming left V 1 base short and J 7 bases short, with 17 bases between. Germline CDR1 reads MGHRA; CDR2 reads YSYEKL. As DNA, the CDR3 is TGCGCCAGCAGCCAAGTCCCCAACTTTCAGCAGGAGCAGTACTTC. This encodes CASSQVPNFQQEQYF.

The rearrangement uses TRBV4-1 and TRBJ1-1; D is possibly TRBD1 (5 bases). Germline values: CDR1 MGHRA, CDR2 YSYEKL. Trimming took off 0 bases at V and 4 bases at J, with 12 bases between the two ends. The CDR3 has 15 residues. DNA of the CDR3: TGCGCCAGCAGCCAAGACGCGGGGGTAGGCACTGAAGCTTTCTTT. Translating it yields CASSQDAGVGTEAFF.